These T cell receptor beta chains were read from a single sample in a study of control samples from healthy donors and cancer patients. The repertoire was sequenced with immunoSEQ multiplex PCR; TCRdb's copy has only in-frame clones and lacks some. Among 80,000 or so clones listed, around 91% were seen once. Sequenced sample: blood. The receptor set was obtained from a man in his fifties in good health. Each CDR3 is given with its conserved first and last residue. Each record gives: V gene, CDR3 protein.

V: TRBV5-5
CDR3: CASSWGLDNSPLHF

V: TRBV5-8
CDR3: CASSSYRGLNSPLHF

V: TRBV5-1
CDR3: CASRQTGATGELFF

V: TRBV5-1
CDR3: CASRRTSTDTQYF

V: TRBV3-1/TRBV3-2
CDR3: CASSQENTGKGAYF

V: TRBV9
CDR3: CASSGGSGSNNYGYTF

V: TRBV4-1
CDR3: CASSQVRNRGLSEAFF

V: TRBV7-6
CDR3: CASSLSGFATYEQYF

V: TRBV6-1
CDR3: CASSDHRVPGANVLTF

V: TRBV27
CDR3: CATGTGRGTEAFF

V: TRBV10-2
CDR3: CASSERAEAFF

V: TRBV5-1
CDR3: CASSWRAGAGDEQYF

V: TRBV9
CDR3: CASSVAIAGATGVDTQYF

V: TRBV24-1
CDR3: CATRETGTANTGELFF

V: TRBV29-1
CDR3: CSVERDTETQYF

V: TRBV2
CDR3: CASSDPYGYTF

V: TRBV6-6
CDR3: CASSFTERGTEAFF

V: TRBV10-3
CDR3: CAISEAGTGEGYTF

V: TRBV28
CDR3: CASRKRVFNTEAFF

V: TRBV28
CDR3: CASSILGNTEAFF

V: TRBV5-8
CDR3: CASSLTGPQQLFF

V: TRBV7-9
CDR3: CASSPRDSPHEQFF

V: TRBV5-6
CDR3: CASSPTGSSYEQYF